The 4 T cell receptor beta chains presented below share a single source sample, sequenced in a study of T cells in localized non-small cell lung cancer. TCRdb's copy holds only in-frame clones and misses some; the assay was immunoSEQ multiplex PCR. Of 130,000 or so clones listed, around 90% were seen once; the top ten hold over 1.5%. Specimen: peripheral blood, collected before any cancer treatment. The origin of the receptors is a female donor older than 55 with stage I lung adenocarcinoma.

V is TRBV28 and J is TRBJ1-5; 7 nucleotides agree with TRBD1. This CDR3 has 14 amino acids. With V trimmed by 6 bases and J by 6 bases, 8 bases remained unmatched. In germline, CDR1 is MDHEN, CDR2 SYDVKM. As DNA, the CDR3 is TGTGCCAGCAGCCGGTGGGGGACAGTTCAGCCCCAGCATTTT. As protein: CASSRWGTVQPQHF.

CDR3 nucleotides: TGTGCCTGGAATCGGCCAGGGCTTAATGAAAAACTGTTTTTT. Its translation: CAWNRPGLNEKLFF. The V call is TRBV30, the J call TRBJ1-4; tentatively, D is TRBD1 (5 bases). Deletions cut 4 bases from V and 4 bases from J, with 13 bases between. Germline V gives CDR1 GTSNPN, CDR2 SVGIG (reference sequence). CDR3 length: 14 residues.

The CDR3 DNA is TGTGCCAGCAGCTTGGACGGATCGGAAGCTTTCTTT. Its protein product is CASSLDGSEAFF. The chain recombines TRBV5-6 with TRBJ1-1; D uncertain. V was shortened by 0 bases and J by 8 bases, with 8 bases between the two germline ends. The CDR3 contains 12 residues. CDR1 and CDR2 (germline): SGHDT, YYEEEE.

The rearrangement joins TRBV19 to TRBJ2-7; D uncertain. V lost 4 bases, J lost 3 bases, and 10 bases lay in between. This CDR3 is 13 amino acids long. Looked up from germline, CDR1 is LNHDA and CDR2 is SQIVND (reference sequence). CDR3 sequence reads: CASSSERNYEQYF. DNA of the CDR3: TGTGCCAGTAGTAGTGAGAGGAACTACGAGCAGTACTTC. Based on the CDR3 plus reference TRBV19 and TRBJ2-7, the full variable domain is DGGITQSPKYLFRKEGQNVTLSCEQNLNHDAMYWYRQDPGQGLRLIYYSQIVNDFQKGDIAEGYSVSREKKESFPLTVTSAQKNPTAFYLCASSSERNYEQYFGPGTRLTVT.